The T cell receptor beta chain under discussion was sequenced for a study of T cells generated in artificial thymic organoids (dated by TCRdb to 2017 to 2019). Context from the whole study: TCR alpha and beta CDR3 repertoires of in vitro artificial thymic organoid-derived CD8 single positive T cells were compared with thymic and peripheral blood naive CD8 T cells. Displayed repertoire sequencing data were described as representative of three independent experiments.

The cysteine opens and the phenylalanine closes a CDR3 of 14 amino acids. The CDR3 DNA has 42 bases and is translated from base 1. Reading the germline V gene gives CDR1 SGHDT and CDR2 YYEEEE. Clipping removes 4 bases from V and 2 bases from J, with 5 as the unmatched junction base count. This clonotype was detected only a few times. What this receptor recognizes is not known. Base quality data are lacking; no much larger clone is found one base away. TCRalpha and TCRbeta libraries were amplified in separate semi-nested PCR reactions using Advantage 2 and reverse primers located in the TRAC or TRBC constant regions. First-strand cDNA synthesis used between roughly 3.5 and 500 ng of total RNA. The TCR cDNA libraries were generated by 5'-RACE using the SMARTer PCR cDNA Synthesis kit, with a poly-dT primer driving first-strand synthesis. Sample-specific 5-nucleotide barcodes were carried by the semi-nested constant-region reverse primers, and the resulting products were cleaned using the Zymo DNA Clean and Concentrator-5 kit. Pools of up to ten barcoded samples were ligated to Illumina adaptors and sequenced on an Illumina MiSeq as 2 x 150 bp paired-end reads. Processing in the source paper ran as follows. Demultiplexed reads were aligned using BLAT against a custom library containing all human TRAV, TRAJ, TRBV, TRBD and TRBJ combinations from IMGT. The best BLAT hits were picked using pslCDnaFilter (-maxAligns=1, -ignoreIntrons), and custom Perl scripts were used to calculate clonotype frequencies. The public sequencing data were trimmed at Q25 with fastp and processed into clonotypes with MiXCR by TCRdb, which kept only in-frame beta chains. Each entry merges the rows of one CDR3 protein and shows their most common DNA and genes. TCRdb's processing, not the study's, gives the V and J calls here. The sample records some 5,000 distinct CDR3 sequences, over 30% of which are singletons. About 2.4% of the sample is held by the ten biggest clonotypes.

Healthy adult donors provided non-mobilized peripheral blood. Primary CD8+ T cells were enriched with magnetic beads using the Miltenyi CD8+ T cell Isolation Kit. Before RNA extraction, naive CD8 T cells from blood were sorted by FACS as CD3+TCRalphabeta+CD8+CD45RO-CCR7+ cells. For each sample, total RNA was purified from approximately 40,000 to 200,000 sorted cells using the RNeasy Micro kit, and RNA quality was assessed on an Agilent RNA 6000 Nano chip. General study outcomes and caveats: Physiological TCR clonotype diversity, comparable to that of thymic and blood naive CD8 T cells, was observed in organoid-derived CD8 single positive T cells.

This TCR was recovered from a human donor who gave cord blood stem cells for thymic organoid culture, a cardiac surgery patient who gave postnatal thymus, or a blood donor (not recorded which). Sequenced material: naive CD8+ T cells from blood. The cell subset or site label for this specimen denotes: CD3+TCRalphabeta+CD8SP T cells; for blood, CD45RO-CCR7+ naive CD8+ T cells. The chain was built from TRBV5-6 and TRBJ2-7, with TRBD1 matching 8 junction bases. The DNA sequence is given as TGTGCCAGCAGCCCAGGGGGCTCGACCTACGAGCAGTACTTC. This yields the protein CASSPGGSTYEQYF.